This T cell receptor (beta chain) was obtained from a study of cytomegalovirus exposure and HLA in healthy donors. Study background: The roughly 120 million unique TCR beta sequences, from about 170 million T cells, were found by an earlier analysis.

There are 15 residues in the CDR3. V shed 3 bases and J shed 0 bases, with 8 bases lying between them. Germline CDR1 SEHNR, CDR2 FQNEAQ (reference sequence). The PCR had 60 Vbeta and 13 Jbeta primers. Clones were read by immunoSEQ multiplex PCR, and TCRdb kept only the in-frame ones, dropping some. The profile covers some 130,000 clones, with 76% appearing a single time and around 3.1% taken by the ten largest. Details on this clone: Its antigen is currently unknown.

Study-wide findings and caveats: TCR beta V segments were, for the most part, productive about 87% or about 30% of the time in an earlier analysis. Later genetic work tied a missense DCLRE1C variant to beta-chain V and J trimming. Many donors carried some public TCRs, although rarity characterized most TCR sequences.

The V call is TRBV7-9, the J call TRBJ1-4; D gene ambiguous. The receptor comes from a middle-aged man in good health and CMV-seronegative. Sequenced material: PBMCs. The DNA of the CDR3 is TGTGCCAGCAGCTTCTACGGGGCAACTAATGAAAAACTGTTTTTT. Translation: CASSFYGATNEKLFF.